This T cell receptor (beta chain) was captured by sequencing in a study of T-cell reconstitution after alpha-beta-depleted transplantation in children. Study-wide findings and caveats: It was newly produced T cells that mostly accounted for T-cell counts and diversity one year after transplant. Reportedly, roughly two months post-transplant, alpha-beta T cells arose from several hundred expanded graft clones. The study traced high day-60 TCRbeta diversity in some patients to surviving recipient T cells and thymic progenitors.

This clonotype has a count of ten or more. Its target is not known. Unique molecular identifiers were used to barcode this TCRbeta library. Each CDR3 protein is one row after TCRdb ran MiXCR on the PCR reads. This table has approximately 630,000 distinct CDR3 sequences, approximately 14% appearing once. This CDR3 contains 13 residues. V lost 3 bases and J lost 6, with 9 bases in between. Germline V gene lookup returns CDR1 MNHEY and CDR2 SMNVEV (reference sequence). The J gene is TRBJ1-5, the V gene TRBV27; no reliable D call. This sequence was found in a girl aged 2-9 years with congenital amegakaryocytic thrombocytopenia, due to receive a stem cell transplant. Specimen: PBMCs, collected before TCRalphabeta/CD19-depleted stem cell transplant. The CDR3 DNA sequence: TGTGCCAGCAGTTTTGGGGTTTTTCAGCCCCAGCATTTT. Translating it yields CASSFGVFQPQHF.